The sequence of this T cell receptor (beta chain) was determined in a study of identical twins. Whole-study findings and limits: Conclusions came from cross-sectional statistical analysis, not from following the same donors. High-abundance cord blood beta clonotypes had fewer insertions; memory repertoires showed none.

Carrying unique molecular identifiers, the cDNA also gained a universal primer site through template switching. TCRdb recomputed calls from the 5' RACE reads with MiXCR, one row per CDR3 protein. The sample has roughly 350,000 distinct CDR3 sequences, around 9% seen once. Healthy Caucasians supplied all donations. This clonotype was seen ten or more times. Its specificity is not known. The receptor comes from a woman aged 50 to 60 in good health. Material for sequencing was naive T cells sorted from blood.

This chain's CDR3 is CATSPVGLAGGTEQFF. The DNA of the CDR3 is TGCGCCACCTCACCTGTGGGCCTAGCGGGAGGCACTGAGCAGTTCTTC. The chain employs TRBV10-2 and TRBJ2-1; 11 bases line up with TRBD2. The CDR3 loop spans 16 amino acids. The V segment lost 10 bases and the J segment 9 bases; nucleotides outside the gene matches: 17. The germline V gene encodes CDR1 WSHSY and CDR2 SAAADI.